This T cell receptor (beta chain) stems from a study of T-cell reconstitution after alpha-beta-depleted transplantation in children. This clonotype came up many times. Library preparation (for TCRbeta) was performed with unique molecular identifiers. TCRdb called the PCR reads again in MiXCR, with one record for every CDR3 protein. The profile shows over 450,000 distinct CDR3 sequences, roughly a tenth of them singletons. Trimming pared 5 bases from V and 7 bases from J, leaving 21 bases between. CDR3 size: 16 residues. The germline CDR1 and CDR2 sequences are MNHNS and SASEGT. This clonotype was sampled from a child aged 2 to 10 with inherited bone marrow failure, due to receive a stem cell transplant. Sequences were derived from PBMCs, sampled before TCRalphabeta/CD19-depleted stem cell transplant. This chain links TRBV6-1 with TRBJ1-5; tentatively, D is TRBD1 (5 bases). The CDR3 sequence is CASSPDMVGTNQPQHF. The CDR3 DNA is TGTGCCAGCAGTCCCGACATGGTAGGGACCAACCAGCCCCAGCATTTT.